This is a list of T cell receptor beta chains from one sample in a study of blood T cell repertoires in COVID-19. Clones were sequenced by immunoSEQ multiplex PCR, and TCRdb holds only the in-frame ones, with some missing. The top ten hold over 5% of the sample, which has 150,000 to 200,000 clones, around 75% seen once. Sequenced material: peripheral blood. The receptors were gathered from a woman aged 40 to 55 with COVID-19, enrolled during active disease. Each CDR3 is given with its conserved first and last residue. Each record gives: CDR3 DNA, CDR3 protein, V gene, J gene, D gene, clone size. D genes are given only for firm matches. Clone size is stated in some rows and not others, as once, few, many or a class when expanded.

CDR3nt: TGCGCCAGCAGCCAAATAGCGGGGGGCGGGGAGACCCAGTACTTC; CDR3aa: CASSQIAGGGETQYF; v_gene: TRBV4-3; j_gene: TRBJ2-5; d_gene: TRBD2; abundance: .
CDR3nt: TGTGCCAGCAGCGTTAGGAGGACTAGCGGGGCTAAGATGGGGACCCAGTACTTC; CDR3aa: CASSVRRTSGAKMGTQYF; v_gene: TRBV11-2; j_gene: TRBJ2-5; d_gene: TRBD2; abundance: .
CDR3nt: TGTGCCAGCAGGGGACAGACGGGGACTGAAGCTTTCTTT; CDR3aa: CASRGQTGTEAFF; v_gene: TRBV2; j_gene: TRBJ1-1; d_gene: TRBD1; abundance: .
CDR3nt: TGTGCCAGCAGCCAAGCGGAGACTACCGGGGAGCTGTTTTTT; CDR3aa: CASSQAETTGELFF; v_gene: TRBV4-2; j_gene: TRBJ2-2; d_gene: .; abundance: .
CDR3nt: TGTGCCAGCAGCGTAGGAGCTAGCAATCAGCCCCAGCATTTT; CDR3aa: CASSVGASNQPQHF; v_gene: TRBV9; j_gene: TRBJ1-5; d_gene: .; abundance: .
CDR3nt: TGTGCCAGCAGCGTCCACCAGGGGGCGCCTGACGAAAAACTGTTTTTT; CDR3aa: CASSVHQGAPDEKLFF; v_gene: TRBV9; j_gene: TRBJ1-4; d_gene: TRBD1; abundance: .
CDR3nt: TGCGCCAGCAGCTTGGTGACTCAGGGGTACGGCTACACCTTC; CDR3aa: CASSLVTQGYGYTF; v_gene: TRBV5-1; j_gene: TRBJ1-2; d_gene: .; abundance: .
CDR3nt: TGTGCCAGCAGTTACGCAGGACAGGGGATCGATGGCTACACCTTC; CDR3aa: CASSYAGQGIDGYTF; v_gene: TRBV27; j_gene: TRBJ1-2; d_gene: TRBD1; abundance: .
CDR3nt: TGTGCCAGCAGCCACGACAGGGGAAGGTCCAACACAGATACGCAGTATTTT; CDR3aa: CASSHDRGRSNTDTQYF; v_gene: TRBV6-2/TRBV6-3; j_gene: TRBJ2-3; d_gene: TRBD1; abundance: .
CDR3nt: TGTGCCAGCAGTGAAACCCCCGGACAGGGTAATGGCTACACCTTC; CDR3aa: CASSETPGQGNGYTF; v_gene: TRBV25-1; j_gene: TRBJ1-2; d_gene: TRBD1; abundance: .
CDR3nt: TGTGCCAGCAGCCAAGGGCTCCGAGCGGGGGGGTCCAATGAGCAGTTCTTC; CDR3aa: CASSQGLRAGGSNEQFF; v_gene: TRBV14; j_gene: TRBJ2-1; d_gene: TRBD2; abundance: .
CDR3nt: TGTGCCAGCAGCTCAGGCCGACAGTACCAAGAGACCCAGTACTTC; CDR3aa: CASSSGRQYQETQYF; v_gene: TRBV7-7; j_gene: TRBJ2-5; d_gene: .; abundance: few
CDR3nt: TGTGCCAGCAGCTTATCAGGGGACTATGGCTACACCTTC; CDR3aa: CASSLSGDYGYTF; v_gene: TRBV5-6; j_gene: TRBJ1-2; d_gene: .; abundance: .
CDR3nt: TGTGCCAGCAGCTTGGCGAGACAGGGCTACGAGCAGTACTTC; CDR3aa: CASSLARQGYEQYF; v_gene: TRBV5-4; j_gene: TRBJ2-7; d_gene: TRBD1; abundance: .
CDR3nt: TGTGCCAGCAGGGTAGCGGGGGGCCCCACAGATACGCAGTATTTT; CDR3aa: CASRVAGGPTDTQYF; v_gene: TRBV6-5; j_gene: TRBJ2-3; d_gene: TRBD2; abundance: .
CDR3nt: TGTGCCAGCTCACGTCCAATGGCAGCAGGTGAAAAACTGTTTTTT; CDR3aa: CASSRPMAAGEKLFF; v_gene: TRBV18; j_gene: TRBJ1-4; d_gene: .; abundance: .
CDR3nt: TGTGCCAGCAGTGAATCAGGGGGCCGGACAGATACGCAGTATTTT; CDR3aa: CASSESGGRTDTQYF; v_gene: TRBV25-1; j_gene: TRBJ2-3; d_gene: TRBD1; abundance: .
CDR3nt: TGTGCCAGCAGTGAACCCCTGGGGGGTAGCTATGGCTACACCTTC; CDR3aa: CASSEPLGGSYGYTF; v_gene: TRBV25-1; j_gene: TRBJ1-2; d_gene: .; abundance: .
CDR3nt: TGTGCCAGCAGACAGGGGTCTCGCCGGCCCCAGCATTTT; CDR3aa: CASRQGSRRPQHF; v_gene: TRBV21-1; j_gene: TRBJ1-5; d_gene: .; abundance: .
CDR3nt: TGTGCCAGCAGGGCAAGGGGGCAAGATACGCAGTATTTT; CDR3aa: CASRARGQDTQYF; v_gene: TRBV11-3; j_gene: TRBJ2-3; d_gene: TRBD1; abundance: few
CDR3nt: TGTGCCAGCAGGGGACAGGATAGTAAGCCCCAGCATTTT; CDR3aa: CASRGQDSKPQHF; v_gene: TRBV27; j_gene: TRBJ1-5; d_gene: TRBD1; abundance: .
CDR3nt: TGCAGCGTTGAAGAAGGAGGGTTCGGCTACACCTTC; CDR3aa: CSVEEGGFGYTF; v_gene: TRBV29-1; j_gene: TRBJ1-2; d_gene: .; abundance: .
CDR3nt: TGTGCCAGCTGCCCGGGACATCGCTCACCCCTCCACTTT; CDR3aa: CASCPGHRSPLHF; v_gene: TRBV3-1/TRBV3-2; j_gene: TRBJ1-6; d_gene: .; abundance: many
CDR3nt: TGTGCCAGCAGCACTAGCGGGGGGGAGCAGTTCTTC; CDR3aa: CASSTSGGEQFF; v_gene: TRBV7-3; j_gene: TRBJ2-1; d_gene: TRBD2; abundance: .
CDR3nt: TGCGCCAGCAGCCAAGACTTGACTAGCGGGGTGAGGAATGAGCAGTTCTTC; CDR3aa: CASSQDLTSGVRNEQFF; v_gene: TRBV4-1; j_gene: TRBJ2-1; d_gene: TRBD2; abundance: few
CDR3nt: TGTGCCAGCAGCTCCCGCCCAGGGGACGGAGTCCACACCGGGGAGCTGTTTTTT; CDR3aa: CASSSRPGDGVHTGELFF; v_gene: TRBV7-9; j_gene: TRBJ2-2; d_gene: .; abundance: .